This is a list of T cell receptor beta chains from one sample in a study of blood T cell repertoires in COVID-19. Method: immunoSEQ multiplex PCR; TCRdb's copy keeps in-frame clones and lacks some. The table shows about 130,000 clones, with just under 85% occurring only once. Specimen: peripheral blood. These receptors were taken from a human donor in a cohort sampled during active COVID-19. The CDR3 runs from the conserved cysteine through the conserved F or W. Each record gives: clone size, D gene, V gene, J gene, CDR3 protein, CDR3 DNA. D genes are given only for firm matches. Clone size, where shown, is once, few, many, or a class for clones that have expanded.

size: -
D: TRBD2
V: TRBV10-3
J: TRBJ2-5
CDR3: CAISELAVPQETQYF
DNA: TGTGCCATCAGTGAACTAGCGGTCCCGCAAGAGACCCAGTACTTC

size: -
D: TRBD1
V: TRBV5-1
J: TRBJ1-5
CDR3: CASSWGTGDQPQHF
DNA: TGCGCCAGCAGCTGGGGGACAGGGGACCAGCCCCAGCATTTT

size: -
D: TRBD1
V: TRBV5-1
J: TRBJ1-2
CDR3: CASRLRASTGANYGYTF
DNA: TGCGCCAGCAGGTTGAGGGCTTCGACAGGGGCCAACTATGGCTACACCTTC

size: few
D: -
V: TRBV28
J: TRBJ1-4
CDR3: CASRAGEKLFF
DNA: TGTGCCAGCAGGGCAGGTGAAAAACTGTTTTTT

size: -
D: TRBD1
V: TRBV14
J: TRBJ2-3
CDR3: CASSLPGTASTDTQYF
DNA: TGTGCCAGCAGCCTACCCGGGACAGCCAGCACAGATACGCAGTATTTT

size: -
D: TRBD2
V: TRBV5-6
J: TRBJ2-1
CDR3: CASSPLGGGGPYNEQFF
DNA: TGTGCCAGCAGCCCTCTAGGCGGCGGGGGGCCCTACAATGAGCAGTTCTTC

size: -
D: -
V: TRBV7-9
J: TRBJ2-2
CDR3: CASSLALGLVKIYTGELFF
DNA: TGTGCCAGCAGCTTAGCCCTGGGACTGGTAAAAATATACACCGGGGAGCTGTTTTTT

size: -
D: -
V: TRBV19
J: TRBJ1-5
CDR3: CASSYGVNQPQHF
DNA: TGTGCCAGTAGTTACGGGGTCAATCAGCCCCAGCATTTT

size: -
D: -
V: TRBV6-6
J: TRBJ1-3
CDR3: CASWTDGNTIYF
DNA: TGTGCCAGCTGGACAGACGGAAACACCATATATTTT

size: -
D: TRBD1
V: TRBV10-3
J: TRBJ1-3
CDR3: CAITRDSVGNTIYF
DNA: TGTGCCATCACCCGGGACAGTGTTGGAAACACCATATATTTT

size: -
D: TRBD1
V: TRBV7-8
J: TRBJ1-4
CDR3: CASSLASGGEKLFF
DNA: TGTGCCAGCAGCTTGGCCTCAGGGGGTGAAAAACTGTTTTTT

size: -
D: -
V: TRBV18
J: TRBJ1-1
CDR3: CASSPSRESTEAFF
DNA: TGTGCCAGCTCACCAAGCAGGGAATCCACTGAAGCTTTCTTT

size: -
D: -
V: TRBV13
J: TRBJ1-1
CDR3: CASTPPVGAPNTEAFF
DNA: TGTGCCAGCACACCTCCGGTGGGGGCACCGAACACTGAAGCTTTCTTT

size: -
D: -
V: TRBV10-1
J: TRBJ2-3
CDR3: CASSATGTDTQYF
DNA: TGCGCCAGCAGCGCAACAGGCACAGATACGCAGTATTTT

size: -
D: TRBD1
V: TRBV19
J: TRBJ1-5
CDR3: CASILSSAGGLGNQPQHF
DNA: TGTGCCAGTATTTTAAGTTCGGCAGGGGGCTTGGGCAATCAGCCCCAGCATTTT

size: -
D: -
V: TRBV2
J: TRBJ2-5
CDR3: CASSQRETQYF
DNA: TGTGCCAGCAGCCAACGGGAGACCCAGTACTTC

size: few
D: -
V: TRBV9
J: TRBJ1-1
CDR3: CASSAGIITNTEAFF
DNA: TGTGCCAGCAGCGCAGGGATTATCACGAACACTGAAGCTTTCTTT

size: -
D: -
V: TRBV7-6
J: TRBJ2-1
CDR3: CAISPQSFYNEQFF
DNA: TGTGCCATCTCCCCACAGTCCTTCTACAATGAGCAGTTCTTC

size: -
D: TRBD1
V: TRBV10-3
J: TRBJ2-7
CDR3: CAIKKGQGDYEQYF
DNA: TGTGCCATCAAAAAGGGACAGGGTGACTACGAGCAGTACTTC

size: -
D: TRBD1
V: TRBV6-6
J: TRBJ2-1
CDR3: CASTPPGTGFNEQFF
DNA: TGTGCCAGCACACCCCCCGGGACAGGGTTCAATGAGCAGTTCTTC

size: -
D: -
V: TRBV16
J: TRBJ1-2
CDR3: CASSQSRTNYGYTF
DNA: TGTGCCAGCAGCCAATCGCGGACTAACTATGGCTACACCTTC

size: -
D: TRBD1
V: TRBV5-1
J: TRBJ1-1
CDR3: CASSLGEGGGWTEAFF
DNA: TGCGCCAGCAGCTTGGGGGAAGGGGGCGGATGGACTGAAGCTTTCTTT

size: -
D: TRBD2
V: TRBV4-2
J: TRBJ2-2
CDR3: CASSQDIYRSGGNTGELFF
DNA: TGTGCCAGCAGCCAAGACATTTATAGGAGCGGGGGGAACACCGGGGAGCTGTTTTTT

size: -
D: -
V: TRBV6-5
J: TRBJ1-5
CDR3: CASSSQIQPQHF
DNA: TGTGCCAGCAGCTCACAGATTCAGCCCCAGCATTTT

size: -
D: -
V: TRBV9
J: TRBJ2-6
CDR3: CASSPASGGANVLTF
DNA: TGTGCCAGCAGCCCCGCCTCAGGTGGGGCCAACGTCCTGACTTTC

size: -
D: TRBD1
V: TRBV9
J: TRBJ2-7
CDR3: CASSKGQGAVYEQYF
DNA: TGTGCCAGCAGCAAGGGACAGGGGGCGGTTTACGAGCAGTACTTC

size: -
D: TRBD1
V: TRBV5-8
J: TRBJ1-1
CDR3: CASSRRQGYGTEAFF
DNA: TGTGCCAGCAGCCGTCGACAGGGGTACGGCACTGAAGCTTTCTTT

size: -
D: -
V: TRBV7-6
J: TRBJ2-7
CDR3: CASSLGAGATYEQYF
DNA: TGTGCCAGCAGCCTTGGGGCGGGGGCCACCTACGAGCAGTACTTC

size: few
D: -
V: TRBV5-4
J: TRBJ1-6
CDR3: CASSLASGADNSPLHF
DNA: TGTGCCAGCAGCTTGGCCTCAGGGGCGGATAATTCACCCCTCCACTTT

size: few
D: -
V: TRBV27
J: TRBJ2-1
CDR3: CASSPQGLSYNEQFF
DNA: TGTGCCAGCAGTCCTCAGGGTCTTTCCTACAATGAGCAGTTCTTC

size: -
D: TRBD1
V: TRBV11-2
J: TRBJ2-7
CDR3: CASSLGGQHSYEQYF
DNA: TGTGCCAGCAGCTTAGGGGGACAGCACTCCTACGAGCAGTACTTC

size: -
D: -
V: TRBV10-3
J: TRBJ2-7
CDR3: CAISDANQGWGEQYF
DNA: TGTGCCATCAGTGACGCAAACCAGGGTTGGGGCGAGCAGTACTTC

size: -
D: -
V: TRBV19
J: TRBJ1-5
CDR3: CASSIVGNSNQPQHF
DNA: TGTGCCAGTAGTATAGTCGGGAATAGCAATCAGCCCCAGCATTTT

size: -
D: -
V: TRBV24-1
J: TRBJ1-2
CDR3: CATSDFPRSRGYTF
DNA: TGTGCCACCAGTGATTTCCCCAGGTCCCGTGGCTACACCTTC

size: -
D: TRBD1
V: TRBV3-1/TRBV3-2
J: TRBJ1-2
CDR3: CASSQRRDRDGYTF
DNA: TGTGCCAGCAGCCAGCGAAGGGACAGGGATGGCTACACCTTC

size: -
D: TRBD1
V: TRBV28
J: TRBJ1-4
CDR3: CASSLGTGGDEKLFF
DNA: TGTGCCAGCAGTTTGGGGACAGGGGGCGATGAAAAACTGTTTTTT

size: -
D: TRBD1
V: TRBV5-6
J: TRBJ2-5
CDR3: CASSRKDRGGETQYF
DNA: TGTGCCAGCAGCAGAAAGGACAGGGGAGGGGAGACCCAGTACTTC

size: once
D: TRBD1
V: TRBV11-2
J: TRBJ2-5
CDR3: CASSLVGTEETQYF
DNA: TGTGCCAGCAGCTTAGTCGGGACAGAAGAGACCCAGTACTTC

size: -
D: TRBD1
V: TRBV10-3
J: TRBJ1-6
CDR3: CAISVDREQHSPLHF
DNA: TGTGCCATCAGTGTAGACAGGGAGCAGCATTCACCCCTCCACTTT

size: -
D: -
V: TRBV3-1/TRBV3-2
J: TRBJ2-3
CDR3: CASSQGTISTDTQYF
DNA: TGTGCCAGCAGCCAAGGGACTATCTCCACAGATACGCAGTATTTT

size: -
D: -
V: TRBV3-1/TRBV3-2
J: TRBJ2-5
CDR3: CASSQDHAGVETQYF
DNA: TGTGCCAGCAGCCAAGATCATGCAGGGGTGGAGACCCAGTACTTC

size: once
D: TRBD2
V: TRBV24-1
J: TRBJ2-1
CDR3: CAPSERRTSGFDEQFF
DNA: TGTGCCCCCTCGGAACGGAGGACTAGCGGGTTCGATGAGCAGTTCTTC

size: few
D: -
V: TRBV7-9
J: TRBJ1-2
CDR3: CASSLVSTNYGYTF
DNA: TGTGCCAGCAGCTTAGTTAGCACTAACTATGGCTACACCTTC

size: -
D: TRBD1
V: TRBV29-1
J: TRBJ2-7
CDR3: CSVAGTGIHEQYF
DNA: TGCAGCGTTGCCGGGACAGGGATCCACGAGCAGTACTTC

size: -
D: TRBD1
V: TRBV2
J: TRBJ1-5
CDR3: CASSGQGTFSNQPQHF
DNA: TGTGCCAGCTCCGGACAGGGTACCTTTAGCAATCAGCCCCAGCATTTT

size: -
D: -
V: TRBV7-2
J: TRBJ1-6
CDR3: CASSPSVGSSLSPLHF
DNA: TGTGCCAGCAGCCCATCGGTGGGTTCTAGTCTTTCACCCCTCCACTTT

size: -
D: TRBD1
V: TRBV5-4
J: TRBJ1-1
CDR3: CASSPRQGATEAFF
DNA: TGTGCCAGCAGCCCGCGACAGGGTGCCACTGAAGCTTTCTTT

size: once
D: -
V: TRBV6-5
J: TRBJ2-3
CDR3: CASSRTNQADTQYF
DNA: TGTGCCAGCAGTCGCACCAATCAGGCAGATACGCAGTATTTT

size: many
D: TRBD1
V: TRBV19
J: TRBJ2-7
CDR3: CASSMGTGTYEQYF
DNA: TGTGCCAGTAGTATGGGGACAGGGACCTACGAGCAGTACTTC

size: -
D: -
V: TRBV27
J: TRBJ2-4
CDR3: CASSDLDSGDIQYF
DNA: TGTGCCAGCAGCGATCTTGACAGTGGGGACATTCAGTACTTC

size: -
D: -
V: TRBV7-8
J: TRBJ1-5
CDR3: CASSLAGGVSNQPQHF
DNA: TGTGCCAGCAGCTTAGCGGGGGGGGTTAGCAATCAGCCCCAGCATTTT

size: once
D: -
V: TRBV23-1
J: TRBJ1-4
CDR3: CASSQGGIEKLFF
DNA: TGCGCCAGCAGTCAGGGGGGAATTGAAAAACTGTTTTTT

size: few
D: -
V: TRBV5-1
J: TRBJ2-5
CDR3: CASSLGRGQETQYF
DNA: TGCGCCAGCAGCTTGGGTCGGGGGCAAGAGACCCAGTACTTC

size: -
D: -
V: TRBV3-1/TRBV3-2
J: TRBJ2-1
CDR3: CASSQAGGSGVNEQFF
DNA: TGTGCCAGCAGCCAAGCCGGCGGATCAGGGGTGAATGAGCAGTTCTTC

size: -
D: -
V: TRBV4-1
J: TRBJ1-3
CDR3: CASSQGGRGRRSGNTIYF
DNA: TGCGCCAGCAGCCAAGGGGGGCGCGGCCGACGCTCTGGAAACACCATATATTTT

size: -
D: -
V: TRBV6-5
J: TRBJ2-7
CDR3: CASIPSVVSYEQYF
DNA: TGTGCCAGCATCCCCTCCGTCGTCTCCTACGAGCAGTACTTC

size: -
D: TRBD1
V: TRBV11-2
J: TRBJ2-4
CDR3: CASSRDSLAKNIQYF
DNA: TGTGCCAGCAGCAGGGACAGTTTAGCCAAAAACATTCAGTACTTC

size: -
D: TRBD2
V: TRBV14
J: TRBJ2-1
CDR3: CASSLLSGGLNEQFF
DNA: TGTGCCAGCAGCCTTCTGAGCGGGGGGCTTAATGAGCAGTTCTTC

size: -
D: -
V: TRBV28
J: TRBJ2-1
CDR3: CASSLETELEQQFF
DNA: TGTGCCAGCAGTCTCGAGACAGAACTGGAGCAGCAGTTCTTC